The rows below give T cell receptor beta chains drawn from one sample of a study of OX40 agonist ivuxolimab in advanced cancers. Some clones are missing from TCRdb's copy, which holds only in-frame ones; the method was immunoSEQ multiplex PCR. The repertoire holds tens of thousands of clones, with 82% as singletons. The starting material was CD4+ or CD8+ T cells sorted from blood, obtained in a trial of the OX40 agonist ivuxolimab. All receptors come from an adult with an advanced solid tumor such as melanoma, head and neck, liver or kidney cancer. CDR3s leave out the opening cysteine and the closing phenylalanine or tryptophan. Each record gives: V gene, J gene, CDR3 protein.

TRBV7-9,TRBJ1-2,ASTFQQGSYGYT
TRBV5-3,TRBJ1-3,ARSFSTGQSSGNTIY
TRBV19,TRBJ1-5,ASSDRENSQPQH
TRBV7-2,TRBJ2-3,ASSTDYLSTDTQY
TRBV5-6,TRBJ2-5,ASSTDTGTQY
TRBV6-5,TRBJ2-7,ASKPYVGIKYEQY
TRBV18,TRBJ2-3,ASSPGVGEDTQY
TRBV19,TRBJ2-3,ASGGGNTQY
TRBV6-5,TRBJ1-5,ASSYSPGEPQH
TRBV25-1,TRBJ1-4,ASSGGGRIVEKLF
TRBV19,TRBJ1-3,ATHRDRVSPSGNTIY
TRBV10-3,TRBJ1-5,AITVTGGSNQPQH
TRBV9,TRBJ1-2,ASSASSEQGNYGYT
TRBV19,TRBJ2-7,ASSKGTSAAYEQY
TRBV27,TRBJ2-2,ASSLFGTGFITGELF
TRBV27,TRBJ1-3,ASSRGGGSGNTIY
TRBV11-2,TRBJ2-7,ASSGTSDHEQY
TRBV5-3,TRBJ1-1,ARSLDRDPNTEAF
TRBV2,TRBJ2-1,ASTRTSGVYNEQF
TRBV29-1,TRBJ2-2,SVRGEGRGGELF
TRBV30,TRBJ1-4,AWNRGAGKEKLF
TRBV6-1,TRBJ1-4,ASYESPLNEKLF
TRBV11-1,TRBJ2-7,ASSPNTGGYEQY
TRBV27,TRBJ2-5,ASSLAAGVTQY
TRBV6-6,TRBJ1-2,ASHDSNNYGYT
TRBV10-3,TRBJ2-7,AIRAGTGNSYEQY
TRBV30,TRBJ1-2,ACDIGPP
TRBV5-5,TRBJ1-2,ASSMDRDRGYYGYT
TRBV18,TRBJ2-2,ASSTRAARTGELF
TRBV2,TRBJ2-3,ASRGNSQTDTQY
TRBV4-1,TRBJ2-7,ASSQDPGQVGGEQY
TRBV2,TRBJ2-5,ASSVGTGRETQY
TRBV7-9,TRBJ2-2,ASSSTGYTGELF
TRBV5-4,TRBJ2-3,ASSLGLAGGGNTDTQY
TRBV5-1,TRBJ2-1,ASSPGGGEIYNEQF
TRBV29-1,TRBJ2-1,SIGLGTGDNEQF
TRBV11-2,TRBJ2-1,ASCDGNLYNEQF
TRBV4-3,TRBJ2-7,ASSHQGREYEQY
TRBV18,TRBJ1-6,ASSPTGTGISPLH
TRBV6-5,TRBJ2-7,ASSYGRTYEQY
TRBV7-2,TRBJ1-1,ASSFGATNTEAF
TRBV13,TRBJ1-2,ASGPQGKGVNYGYT
TRBV7-2,TRBJ2-5,ASSPGPPTETQY
TRBV28,TRBJ1-3,ASRGDRLSGNTIY
TRBV19,TRBJ1-1,ASTSRGSDTEAF
TRBV2,TRBJ2-4,ASSGSTYKNIQY
TRBV7-2,TRBJ2-1,ASSAGGPYNEQF
TRBV6-5,TRBJ2-2,ASRGQDTNTGELF
TRBV10-3,TRBJ1-5,AISEDGDQPQH
TRBV19,TRBJ1-5,ASSPTGDSNQPQH
TRBV7-3,TRBJ2-3,ASSLADRLRNTQY
TRBV28,TRBJ1-3,ASSTTGWNTIY
TRBV19,TRBJ1-5,ASSASVRGNQPQH
TRBV9,TRBJ2-2,ASSVVYYPNTGELF
TRBV28,TRBJ2-4,ASSRQGANIQY
TRBV13,TRBJ2-3,ASSTRTSGGADTQY
TRBV7-3,TRBJ1-1,ASSPGQGALWPPEAF
TRBV28,TRBJ1-4,ASSYGGGGSTNEKLF